These 11 T cell receptor beta chains were all obtained from the same sample, sequenced in a study of CD8 T cells in Susac syndrome. With random hexamers, reverse transcription was performed on roughly 0.45 to 1 ug of RNA. MiXCR, run by TCRdb on the immunoSEQ multiplex PCR reads, gives a single entry per CDR3 protein. The sample carries some 130,000 distinct CDR3 sequences, approximately 95% recorded once. The sample comprised CD8+ T cells from PBMCs. The receptors were gathered from a human donor with Susac syndrome.

The CDR3 protein is CASSPGTGGEAFF. The CDR3 coding sequence is TGTGCCAGCAGCCCCGGGACAGGGGGTGAAGCTTTCTTT. This chain uses TRBV3-1 with TRBJ1-1, with 11 bases fitting TRBD1. Germline V CDR1 and CDR2: LGHDT, YNNKEL (reference sequence). This CDR3 is 13 amino acids long. The ends lost 4 bases at V and 7 bases at J; junction bases unmatched: 2.

This chain uses TRBV5-1 with TRBJ2-1; D possibly corresponds to TRBD1 (6 bases). The V and J ends lost 2 bases and 3 bases respectively, with 21 bases between them. CDR3 length: 18 amino acids. Germline CDR1 reads SGHRS; CDR2 reads YFSETQ. CDR3 protein: CASSFGARGRLLYNEQFF. As DNA, the CDR3 is TGCGCCAGCAGCTTCGGGGCCAGGGGTCGGCTACTCTACAATGAGCAGTTCTTC.

The V gene is TRBV29-1, the J gene TRBJ2-2, with 7 bases lining up with TRBD1. Germline V gene lookup returns CDR1 SQVTM and CDR2 ANQGSEA. This CDR3 comprises 15 residues. V was clipped by 6 bases and J by 4 bases; unmatched bases: 11. CDR3: CSVSDRAASTGELFF. CDR3 in DNA: TGCAGCGTATCTGACAGGGCAGCGAGCACCGGGGAGCTGTTTTTT.

This chain connects TRBV9 to TRBJ1-4, with D tentatively TRBD1 (5 bases). CDR1 is SGDLS and CDR2 is YYNGEE in the germline V gene. The CDR3 covers 14 residues. V was clipped by 3 bases and J by 8 bases, with 14 bases between them. The CDR3 sequence: CASSAGTGGEKLFF. The CDR3, as DNA: TGTGCCAGCAGCGCGGGGACCGGCGGGGAAAAACTGTTTTTT.

This clonotype was found once. The chain links TRBV15 to TRBJ2-3; 10 bases match TRBD2. V gave up 6 bases and J gave up 0 bases; unmatched junction bases: 6. Germline V gene sequence: CDR1 LNHNV, CDR2 YYDKDF (reference sequence). The CDR3 spans 16 residues. The CDR3 here is CATRAAGGLSTDTQYF. DNA for the CDR3: TGTGCCACCAGGGCAGCGGGAGGGCTAAGCACAGATACGCAGTATTTT. The whole variable domain, remainder taken from reference TRBV15 and TRBJ2-3, is DAMVIQNPRYQVTQFGKPVTLSCSQTLNHNVMYWYQQKSSQAPKLLFHYYDKDFNNEADTPDNFQSRRPNTSFCFLDIRSPGLGDTAMYLCATRAAGGLSTDTQYFGPGTRLTVL.

This clonotype appeared a single time. The CDR3 DNA reads as TGTGCCAGCAGTGGTCTACTTGAAGCTTTCTTT. This translates into CASSGLLEAFF. The V call is TRBV12-3 or TRBV12-4, the J call TRBJ1-1; D not resolved. Trimming left V 5 bases short and J 7 bases short, with 8 bases between. The CDR3 totals 11 residues.

This chain joins TRBV29-1 and TRBJ2-1; D may be TRBD1 (5 bases). The germline gives CDR1 SQVTM, CDR2 ANQGSEA. Trimming took 8 bases from V and 1 from J, leaving 15 bases between them. The CDR3 loop spans 14 amino acids. This CDR3 is CSFLTASSYNEQFF. The CDR3, as DNA: TGCAGCTTTCTGACAGCGTCTTCCTACAATGAGCAGTTCTTC.

V gene TRBV29-1 combines with J gene TRBJ2-5; a possible D gene is TRBD2 (5 bases). This CDR3 contains 15 residues. V was pared by 0 bases and J by 5 bases, with 16 bases between. The germline V gene has CDR1 SQVTM and CDR2 ANQGSEA. The CDR3: CSVEEAGGGWETQYF. The CDR3 region has the DNA TGCAGCGTTGAAGAGGCGGGCGGAGGTTGGGAGACCCAGTACTTC.

The chain recombines TRBV12-3 or TRBV12-4 with TRBJ1-1, with a tentative D call TRBD1 (6 bases). The CDR3 runs 11 residues. The V end lost 4 bases, the J end lost 11 bases, and 11 bases lay between the germline ends. The CDR3: CASSSDTGAFF. CDR3 sequence (DNA): TGTGCCAGCAGTTCGGACACAGGGGCTTTCTTT.

The rearrangement links TRBV5-1 to TRBJ1-1; 7 positions match TRBD1. Trimming cost V 3 bases and J 0 bases; bases outside gene matches: 5. CDR3 length: 15 amino acids. CDR1 and CDR2 from the germline V gene are SGHRS and YFSETQ. CDR3 coding DNA: TGCGCCAGCAGCTCTATGGGGACAGTGAACACTGAAGCTTTCTTT. Its translation: CASSSMGTVNTEAFF.

This chain connects TRBV9 to TRBJ2-1; D is undetermined. The V end lost 4 bases, the J end lost 8 bases, and 7 bases lay between the germline ends. This CDR3 spans 11 amino acids. CDR1 and CDR2 (germline): SGDLS, YYNGEE. The CDR3 DNA is TGTGCCAGCAGCTCCCGGGATGAGCAGTTCTTC. It translates to CASSSRDEQFF. The entire variable domain, with the rest obtained from reference TRBV9 and TRBJ2-1, is as follows: DSGVTQTPKHLITATGQRVTLRCSPRSGDLSVYWYQQSLDQGLQFLIQYYNGEERAKGNILERFSAQQFPDLHSELNLSSLELGDSALYFCASSSRDEQFFGPGTRLTVL.